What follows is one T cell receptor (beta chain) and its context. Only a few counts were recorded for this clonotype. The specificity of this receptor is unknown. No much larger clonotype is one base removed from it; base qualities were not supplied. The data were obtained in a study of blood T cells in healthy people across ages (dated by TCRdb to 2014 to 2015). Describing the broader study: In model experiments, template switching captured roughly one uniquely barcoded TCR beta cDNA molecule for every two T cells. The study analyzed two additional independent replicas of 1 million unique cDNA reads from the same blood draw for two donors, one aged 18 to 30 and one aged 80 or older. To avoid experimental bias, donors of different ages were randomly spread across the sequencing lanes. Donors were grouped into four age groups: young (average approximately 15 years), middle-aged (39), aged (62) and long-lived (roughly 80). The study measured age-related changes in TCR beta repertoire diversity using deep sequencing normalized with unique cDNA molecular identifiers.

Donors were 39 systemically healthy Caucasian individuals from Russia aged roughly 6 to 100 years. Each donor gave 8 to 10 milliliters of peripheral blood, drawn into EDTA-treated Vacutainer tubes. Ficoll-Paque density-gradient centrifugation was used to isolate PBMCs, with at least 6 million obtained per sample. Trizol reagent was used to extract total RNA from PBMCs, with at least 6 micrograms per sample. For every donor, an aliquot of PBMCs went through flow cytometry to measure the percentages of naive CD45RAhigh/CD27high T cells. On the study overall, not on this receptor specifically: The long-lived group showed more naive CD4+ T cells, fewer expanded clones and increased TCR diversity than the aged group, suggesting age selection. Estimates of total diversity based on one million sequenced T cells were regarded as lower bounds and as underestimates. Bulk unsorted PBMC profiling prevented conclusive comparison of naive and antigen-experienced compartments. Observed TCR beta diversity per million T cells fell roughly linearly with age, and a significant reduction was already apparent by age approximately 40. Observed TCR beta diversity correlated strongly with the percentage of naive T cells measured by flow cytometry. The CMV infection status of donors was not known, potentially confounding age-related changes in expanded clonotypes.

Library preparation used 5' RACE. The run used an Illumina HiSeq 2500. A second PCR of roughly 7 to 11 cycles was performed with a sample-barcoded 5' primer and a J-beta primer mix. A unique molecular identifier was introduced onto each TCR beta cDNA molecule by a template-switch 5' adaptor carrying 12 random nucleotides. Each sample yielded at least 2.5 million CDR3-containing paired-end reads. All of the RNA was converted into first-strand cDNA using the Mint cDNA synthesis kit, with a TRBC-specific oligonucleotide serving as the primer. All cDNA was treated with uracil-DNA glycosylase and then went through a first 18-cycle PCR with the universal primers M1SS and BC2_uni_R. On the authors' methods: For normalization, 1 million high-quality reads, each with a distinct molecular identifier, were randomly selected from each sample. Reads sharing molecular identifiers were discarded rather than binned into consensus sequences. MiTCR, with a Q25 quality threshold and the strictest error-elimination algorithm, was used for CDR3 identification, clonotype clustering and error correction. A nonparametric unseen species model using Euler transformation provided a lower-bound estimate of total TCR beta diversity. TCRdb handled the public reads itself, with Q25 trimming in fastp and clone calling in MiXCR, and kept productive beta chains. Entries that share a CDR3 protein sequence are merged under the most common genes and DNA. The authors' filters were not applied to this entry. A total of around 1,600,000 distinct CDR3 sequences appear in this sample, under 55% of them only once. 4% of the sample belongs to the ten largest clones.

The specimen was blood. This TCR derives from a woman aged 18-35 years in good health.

Here the CDR3 is given as CASSPGTGEADTQYF. The base sequence is TGTGCCAGCTCACCGGGGACAGGGGAGGCAGATACGCAGTATTTT. The chain is encoded by TRBV18 joined to TRBJ2-3; 10 bases in the middle match TRBD1. Based on the germline V gene, the CDR1 and CDR2 sequences are KGHSH and LQKENI. Ends trimmed: V by 3 bases, J by 4 bases; bases unmatched to a gene: 4. The CDR3 has 15 amino acids, counting the end cysteine and phenylalanine. The retained sequence is limited to the CDR3, 45 bases, with the frame set at the first base.